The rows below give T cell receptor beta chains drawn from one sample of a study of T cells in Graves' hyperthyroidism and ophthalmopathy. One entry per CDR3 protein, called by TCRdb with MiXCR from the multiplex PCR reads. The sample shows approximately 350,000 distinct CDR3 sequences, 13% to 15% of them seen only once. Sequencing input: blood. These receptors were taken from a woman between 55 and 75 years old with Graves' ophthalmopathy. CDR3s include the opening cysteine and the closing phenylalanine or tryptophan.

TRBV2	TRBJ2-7	CASSRTSGDGQKYF
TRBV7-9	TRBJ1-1	CASSSLRTQDEAFF
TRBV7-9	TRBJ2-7	CASTLAVSYEQYF
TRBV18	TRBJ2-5	CASSPPSETQYF
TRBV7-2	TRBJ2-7	CASSLGGQGGYEQYF
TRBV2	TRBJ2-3	CASRHDLTDTQYF
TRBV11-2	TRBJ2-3	CASTHRPGRSPDTQYF
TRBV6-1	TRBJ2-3	CASMGVNTDTQYF
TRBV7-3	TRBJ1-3	CASSPDSGNTIYF
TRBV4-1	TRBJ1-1	CASSEQENTEAFF
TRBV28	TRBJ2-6	CASSLRPTGTGANVLTF
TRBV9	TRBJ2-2	CASSGLGTGELFF
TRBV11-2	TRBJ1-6	CASSGTAYNSPLHF
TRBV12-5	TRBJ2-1	CASGAGQGEQFF
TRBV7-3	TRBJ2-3	CASSLGQDTDTQYF
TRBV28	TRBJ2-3	CASSLILAGESTDTQYF
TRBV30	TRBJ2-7	CAWSVGRTYEQYF
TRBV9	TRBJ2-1	CASSTGQGAGNEQFF
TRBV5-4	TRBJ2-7	CASSLEESYEQYF
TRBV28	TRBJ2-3	CASAQPRASTDTQYF
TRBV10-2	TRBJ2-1	CASSEARGNEQFF
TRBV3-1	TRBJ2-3	CASSQGLGGDTQYF
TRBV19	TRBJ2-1	CASTREYGYNEQFF
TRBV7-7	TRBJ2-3	CASSFGTGGGDTQYF
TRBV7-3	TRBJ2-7	CASSLTGSLTYKQYF
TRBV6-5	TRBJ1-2	CASSYGTGGAGNTF
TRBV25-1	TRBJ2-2	CASSVYTGELFF
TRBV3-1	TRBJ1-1	CASSLRGQRDTEAFF
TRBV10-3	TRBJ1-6	CAINREADSPLHF
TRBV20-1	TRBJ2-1	CSARDNTGDYNEQFF
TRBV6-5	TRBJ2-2	CASSYSTSGHGELFF
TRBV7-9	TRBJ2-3	CASSLIAGTSTDTQYF
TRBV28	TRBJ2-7	CASRGQGQYEQYF
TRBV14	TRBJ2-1	CAGSTRDRVDNEQFF